This TCR beta chain was recorded in a study of blood T cell repertoires in COVID-19 (dated by TCRdb to the early 2020s). Context from the whole study: The collaborator samples originated in the United States, Italy and Spain and spanned the acute and convalescent phases of COVID-19. A de-identified subject ID, COVID-19 status, age in years and sex were almost always included in the sample metadata. A freely available public database, intended as a resource for researchers studying the immune response to SARS-CoV-2, is where the repertoires were released. Samples were obtained from the ongoing ImmuneRACE study (first 160 participants) and from 1,254 subjects provided by 6 global collaborators. The material from the prospective study consisted of cDNA or gDNA derived from T cells, B-cell-depleted T cells, or PBMCs. Subjects who had been exposed to COVID-19, were actively infected with it, or had recovered from it provided the deeply sampled blood TCRbeta repertoires that made up the dataset. HLA class I and class II types, where available, came from metadata supplied by the sample provider rather than from assay-based typing. Here is what the overall study found, with its caveats: The quantity of clinical and demographic metadata differed by source and by participant and was supplied without curation.

The immunoSEQ Assay, a bias-controlled multiplex PCR, was used to amplify TCRbeta CDR3 regions from genomic DNA. The study's own analysis went as follows. The number of nucleated cells in each sample was estimated by amplification of reference gene primers within the assay. Sequence reads were collapsed and filtered to measure the absolute abundance of every unique TCRbeta CDR3 rearrangement. Productive Simpson clonality was computed per sample as the square root of Simpson's diversity index over productive rearrangements. Drawn from immuneACCESS, this table holds only the in-frame rearrangements with V and J called that TCRdb kept. Clones are partly lost; checked studies trace under half to an unresolved V gene and leave the rest unexplained. The DNA gave D and trimming, while V, J and clone size come from that table. The sample contains tens of thousands of clones, around 90% of them found a single time. The top ten clonotypes cover 4.5% to 6% of the sample.

With regard to this clone: The specificity of this receptor is unknown. Base qualities are not provided; no much larger clone lies one nucleotide away.

CDR1 and CDR2, looked up from the germline V gene, are KGHSH and LQKENI. Between the V and J ends, shortened by 3 bases and 5 bases respectively, the junction contains 14 bases. Counted from cysteine to phenylalanine, this CDR3 has 14 amino acids. Here the CDR3 DNA is all that survives: 42 bases in frame from base 1. Collaborating institutions collected whole blood in K2EDTA tubes following their own protocols. For TCRbeta analysis, collaborator samples were shipped as frozen whole blood, as isolated PBMCs, or as DNA extracted from either sample type. The clonotype comes from a woman of 80 years or more with acute or convalescent COVID-19. Sequences were obtained from peripheral blood. The chain joins TRBV18 to TRBJ2-7; too little of a D gene remains to name it. The DNA is as follows: TGTGCCAGCTCACCCCCGGCGAGCGTCAACGAGCAGTACTTC. It codes for CASSPPASVNEQYF.